The rows below give T cell receptor beta chains drawn from one sample of a study of cytomegalovirus exposure and HLA in healthy donors. Measured with immunoSEQ multiplex PCR; TCRdb has only the in-frame clones, and not every one. This sample yields about 94,000 clones, of which about three quarters are seen a single time; roughly 7.1% belongs to the top ten. Input material: PBMCs. The receptors were sampled from a man aged 35-49 years in good health and CMV-seropositive. Each CDR3 is given with its conserved first and last residue. A D gene is named only where the DNA matches it firmly. Expanded clones get a size class; other rows say once, few or many, or leave the size out.

.	TRBV6-5	.	13	TRBJ2-5	TGTGCCAGCAGTTACTCGCGTGGTGAGACCCAGTACTTC	CASSYSRGETQYF
TRBD2	TRBV5-1	.	14	TRBJ2-5	TGCGCCAGCAGCTTGCGGACTAGCGGGGAGACCCAGTACTTC	CASSLRTSGETQYF
TRBD1	TRBV6-1	few	15	TRBJ2-1	TGTGCCAGCAGTGAAGCTGGACAGGGGTTCAATGAGCAGTTCTTC	CASSEAGQGFNEQFF
TRBD1	TRBV25-1	.	14	TRBJ2-7	TGTGCCAGCAGCCGGGACAGGTTCGCCTACGAGCAGTACTTC	CASSRDRFAYEQYF
TRBD1	TRBV5-1	.	17	TRBJ1-1	TGCGCCAGCAGCAGCGAGGGACAGGGGGTGGGGTACACTGAAGCTTTCTTT	CASSSEGQGVGYTEAFF
TRBD1	TRBV13	.	17	TRBJ1-5	TGTGCCAGCAGCATAGGGACAGGGGGTTCAAGCAATCAGCCCCAGCATTTT	CASSIGTGGSSNQPQHF
.	TRBV25-1	.	13	TRBJ2-5	TGTGCCAGCAGTGTGTCTAGTAAAGAGACCCAGTACTTC	CASSVSSKETQYF
TRBD1	TRBV5-1	.	12	TRBJ2-1	TGCGCCAGCAGCTCGGGACAGGGGAAGCAGTTCTTC	CASSSGQGKQFF
.	TRBV7-9	.	13	TRBJ1-2	TGTGCCAGCAGCTTACAGGGCGGCTATGGCTACACCTTC	CASSLQGGYGYTF
.	TRBV6-1	.	14	TRBJ1-2	TGTGCCAGCAGTGTGGACAGAACTAACTATGGCTACACCTTC	CASSVDRTNYGYTF
.	TRBV19	.	15	TRBJ2-2	TGTGCCAGTAGTCCACAGGGAGGGGGCACCGGGGAGCTGTTTTTT	CASSPQGGGTGELFF
.	TRBV29-1	.	17	TRBJ2-7	TGCAGCGTTGAGGGCCTGGAGGGGAGAGGGCCCAACTACGAGCAGTACTTC	CSVEGLEGRGPNYEQYF